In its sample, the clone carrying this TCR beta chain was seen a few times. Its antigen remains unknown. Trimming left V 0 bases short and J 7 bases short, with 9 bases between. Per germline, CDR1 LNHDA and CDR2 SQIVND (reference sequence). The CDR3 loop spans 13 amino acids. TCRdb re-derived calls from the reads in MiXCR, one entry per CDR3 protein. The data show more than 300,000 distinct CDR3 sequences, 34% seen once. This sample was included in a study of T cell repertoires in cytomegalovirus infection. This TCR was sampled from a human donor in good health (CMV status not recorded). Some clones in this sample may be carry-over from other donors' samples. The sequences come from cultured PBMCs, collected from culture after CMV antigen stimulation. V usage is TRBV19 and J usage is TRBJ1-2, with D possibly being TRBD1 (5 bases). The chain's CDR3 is CASSIDLQGGYTF. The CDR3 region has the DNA TGTGCCAGTAGTATAGATCTTCAGGGTGGCTACACCTTC.